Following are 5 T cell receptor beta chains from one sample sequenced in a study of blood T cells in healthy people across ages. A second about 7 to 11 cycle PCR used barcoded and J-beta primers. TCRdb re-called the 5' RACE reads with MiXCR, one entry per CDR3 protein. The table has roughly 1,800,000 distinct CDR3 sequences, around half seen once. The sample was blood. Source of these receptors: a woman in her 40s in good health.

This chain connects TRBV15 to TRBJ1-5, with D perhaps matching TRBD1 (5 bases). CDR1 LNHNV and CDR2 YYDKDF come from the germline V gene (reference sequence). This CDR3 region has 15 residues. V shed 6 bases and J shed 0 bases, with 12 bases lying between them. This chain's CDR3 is CATSLEGRSNQPQHF. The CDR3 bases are TGTGCCACCAGTCTCGAGGGACGTAGCAATCAGCCCCAGCATTTT.

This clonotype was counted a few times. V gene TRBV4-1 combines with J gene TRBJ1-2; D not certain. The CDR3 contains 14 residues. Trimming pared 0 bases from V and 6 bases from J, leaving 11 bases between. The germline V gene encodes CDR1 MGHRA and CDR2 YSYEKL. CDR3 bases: TGCGCCAGCAGCCAAGATTCAGGAGTTCATGGCTACACCTTC. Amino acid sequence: CASSQDSGVHGYTF.

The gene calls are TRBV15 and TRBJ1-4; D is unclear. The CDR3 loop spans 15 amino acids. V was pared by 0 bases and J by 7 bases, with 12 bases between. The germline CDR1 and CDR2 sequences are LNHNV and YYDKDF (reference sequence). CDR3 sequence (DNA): TGTGCCACCAGCAGAGAGACCGGGAGTGGTGAAAAACTGTTTTTT. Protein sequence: CATSRETGSGEKLFF.

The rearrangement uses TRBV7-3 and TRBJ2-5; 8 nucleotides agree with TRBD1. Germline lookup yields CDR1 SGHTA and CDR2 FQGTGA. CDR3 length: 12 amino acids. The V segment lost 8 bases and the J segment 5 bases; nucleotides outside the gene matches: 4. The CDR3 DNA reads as TGTGCCAGCGGCCACAGGGGGGAGACCCAGTACTTC. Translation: CASGHRGETQYF.

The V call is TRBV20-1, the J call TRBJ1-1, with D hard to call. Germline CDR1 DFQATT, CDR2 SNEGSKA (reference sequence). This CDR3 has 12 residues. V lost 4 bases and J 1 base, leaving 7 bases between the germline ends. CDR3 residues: CSATQQNTEAFF. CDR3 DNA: TGCAGTGCTACACAGCAGAACACTGAAGCTTTCTTT.